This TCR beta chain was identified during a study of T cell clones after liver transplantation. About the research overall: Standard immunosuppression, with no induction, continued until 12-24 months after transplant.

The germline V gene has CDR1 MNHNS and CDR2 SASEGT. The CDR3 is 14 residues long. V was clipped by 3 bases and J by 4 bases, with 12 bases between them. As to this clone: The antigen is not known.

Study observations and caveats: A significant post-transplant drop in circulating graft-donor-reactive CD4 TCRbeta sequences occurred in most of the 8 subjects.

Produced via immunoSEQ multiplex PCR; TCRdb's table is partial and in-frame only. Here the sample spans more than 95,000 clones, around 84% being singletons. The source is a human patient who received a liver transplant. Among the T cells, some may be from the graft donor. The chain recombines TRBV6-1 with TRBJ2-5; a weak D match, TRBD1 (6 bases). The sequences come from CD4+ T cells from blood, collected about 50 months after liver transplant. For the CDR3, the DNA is TGTGCCAGCAGTGATAATGGGGGCGCAGAGACCCAGTACTTC. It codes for CASSDNGGAETQYF.